One and the same sample provided the 26 T cell receptor beta chains below, sequenced in a study of graft-versus-host responses after intestinal transplantation. Their specific antigens are unknown. Profiling relied on immunoSEQ multiplex PCR, and the TCRdb table lists in-frame clones only, not all of them. The table has about 120,000 clones, approximately 90% seen once. Source: unstimulated CD4+ T cells sorted from spleen or lymph node cells, taken before intestinal transplant. Source of these receptors: a human donor who received an intestinal transplant.

The V call is TRBV10-3, the J call TRBJ2-7; D unclear. Trimming took off 11 bases at V and 4 bases at J, with 15 bases between the two ends. From germline, CDR1 is ENHRY and CDR2 SYGVKD. CDR3 size: 12 residues. The CDR3 nucleotides read TGTGCCTCACGTGGGCAAACATACGAGCAGTACTTC. Its protein product is CASRGQTYEQYF.

The chain joins TRBV18 to TRBJ1-1; D gene ambiguous. CDR1 and CDR2 from the germline V gene are KGHSH and LQKENI. V was cut by 2 bases and J by 7 bases, with 11 bases left in between. The CDR3 loop spans 13 amino acids. The CDR3 DNA reads TGTGCCAGCTCACCAAACTTCGCGGATGAAGCTTTCTTT. Translating it yields CASSPNFADEAFF. Based on the CDR3 plus reference TRBV18 and TRBJ1-1, the full variable domain is NAGVMQNPRHLVRRRGQEARLRCSPMKGHSHVYWYRQLPEEGLKFMVYLQKENIIDESGMPKERFSAEFPKEGPSILRIQQVVRGDSAAYFCASSPNFADEAFFGQGTRLTVV.

This clone occurred once. The chain employs TRBV7-2 and TRBJ1-2; D gene unclear. Germline-derived CDR1 and CDR2 are SGHTA and FQGNSA. The CDR3 covers 14 residues. V lost 1 base, J lost 2 bases, and 8 bases lay in between. Here the CDR3 DNA reads TGTGCCAGCAGCTTAGTATCGGGGAACTATGGCTACACCTTC. This encodes CASSLVSGNYGYTF. The full variable domain, in which reference TRBV7-2 and TRBJ1-2 provide the parts outside the CDR3, is GAGVSQSPSNKVTEKGKDVELRCDPISGHTALYWYRQSLGQGLEFLIYFQGNSAPDKSGLPSDRFSAERTGGSVSTLTIQRTQQEDSAVYLCASSLVSGNYGYTFGSGTRLTVV.

This clone was seen just once. The chain is built from TRBV5-5 and TRBJ1-1; possible D gene TRBD1, 6 bases. Trimming took 2 bases from V and 1 from J, leaving 9 bases between them. CDR3 length: 14 amino acids. CDR1 SGHKS and CDR2 YYEKEE come from the germline V gene (reference sequence). As DNA, the CDR3 is TGTGCCAGCAGCTTTTCACAGGGGAACACTGAAGCTTTCTTT. This sequence encodes CASSFSQGNTEAFF.

This chain uses TRBV2 with TRBJ1-1; D not certain. Trimming took off 6 bases at V and 6 bases at J, with 14 bases between the two ends. The germline V gene has CDR1 SNHLY and CDR2 FYNNEI. The CDR3 is 13 residues long. The CDR3, as DNA: TGTGCCAGCAGGGGCACAGTCGGCTCTGAAGCTTTCTTT. It codes for CASRGTVGSEAFF. Using reference TRBV2 and TRBJ1-1 for the parts outside the CDR3, the full variable domain is EPEVTQTPSHQVTQMGQEVILRCVPISNHLYFYWYRQILGQKVEFLVSFYNNEISEKSEIFDDQFSVERPDGSNFTLKIRSTKLEDSAMYFCASRGTVGSEAFFGQGTRLTVV.

This chain joins TRBV10-3 and TRBJ1-1; weak D call: TRBD1 (6 bases). Deletions cut 6 bases from V and 8 bases from J, with 10 bases between. CDR1 and CDR2 (germline): ENHRY, SYGVKD. This CDR3 spans 11 amino acids. This CDR3 reads CAISLGTEAFF. The CDR3 DNA reads as TGTGCCATCAGCCTCGGGACAGAAGCTTTCTTT.

This clone is a singleton in its sample. The missing conserved phenylalanine or tryptophan at the end of this CDR3 makes a read error likely. The V gene is TRBV6-6, the J gene TRBJ1-6; D remains unclear. Germline V lookup: CDR1 MNHNY, CDR2 SVGAGI (reference sequence). CDR3 size: 13 residues. Trimming pared 6 bases from V and 10 bases from J, leaving 13 bases between. CDR3 nucleotides: TGTGCCAGCAGCCCCGAGAGGCGATCACCCCTCCACCTT. This sequence encodes CASSPERRSPLHL.

V gene TRBV7-2 combines with J gene TRBJ2-1, with 8 bases aligning to TRBD2. V lost 2 bases, J lost 8 bases, and 11 bases stayed unmatched. The germline CDR1 and CDR2 sequences are SGHTA and FQGNSA. The CDR3 is 16 residues long. In DNA form, the CDR3 reads TGTGCCAGCAGCTTATCCGGGACTAGACTTTTCGATGAGCAGTTCTTC. Its translation is CASSLSGTRLFDEQFF.

CDR3 bases: TGTGCCAGCAGCAAAGCGGACAGGGGCCCTCACTCTGGAAACACCATATATTTT. The encoded protein is CASSKADRGPHSGNTIYF. This chain connects TRBV21-1 to TRBJ1-3; the table's TRBD1 call for D was not verified on the DNA. TRBV21-1 is a recognized pseudogene. The length of the CDR3 is 18 residues.

The rearrangement uses TRBV5-1 and TRBJ2-2, with D hard to call. Germline V lookup: CDR1 SGHRS, CDR2 YFSETQ. V was shortened by 1 base and J by 6 bases, with 7 bases between the two germline ends. This CDR3 contains 13 residues. The CDR3 DNA follows: TGCGCCAGCAGCTTGAACCGGGCCGGGGAGCTGTTTTTT. Translation gives CASSLNRAGELFF.

This sequence joins TRBV7-9 and TRBJ1-1; D is undetermined. Germline-derived CDR1 and CDR2 are SEHNR and FQNEAQ (reference sequence). This CDR3 has 14 residues. V lost 5 bases and J lost 3, with 13 bases in between. The CDR3 nucleotides read TGTGCCAGCAGCCCCGCGAGGGTTGACACTGAAGCTTTCTTT. It codes for CASSPARVDTEAFF.

The gene calls are TRBV28 and TRBJ2-5; 11 bases are a match to TRBD2. Germline CDR1 is MDHEN and CDR2 is SYDVKM. There are 18 residues in the CDR3. V lost 5 bases, J lost 0 bases, and 11 bases stayed unmatched. The CDR3 region is CASSDKRTSGSYQETQYF. The CDR3 nucleotides read TGTGCCAGCAGTGACAAGAGGACTAGCGGGTCGTACCAAGAGACCCAGTACTTC.

The V call is TRBV19, the J call TRBJ1-4; 7 bases are a match to TRBD1. Germline trimming cut 7 bases from V and 12 bases from J; bases unmatched to any gene: 14. Germline V gives CDR1 LNHDA, CDR2 SQIVND (reference sequence). The CDR3 spans 14 residues. This chain's CDR3 is CASTPGQISAQLFF. The CDR3 region has the DNA TGTGCCAGTACCCCGGGACAGATAAGCGCGCAACTGTTTTTT.

The chain joins TRBV4-1 to TRBJ2-3; possibly TRBD2 for D (6 bases). The germline CDR1 and CDR2 sequences are MGHRA and YSYEKL. The CDR3 totals 16 residues. Trimming removed 3 bases at V and 0 bases at J, with 13 bases between. CDR3 region: CASSQTLAASTDTQYF. DNA of the CDR3: TGCGCCAGCAGCCAGACGTTAGCGGCTAGCACAGATACGCAGTATTTT.

The J gene is TRBJ2-7, the V gene TRBV11-2; possibly TRBD2 for D (6 bases). The CDR3 spans 15 residues. Germline V lookup: CDR1 SGHAT, CDR2 FQNNGV. Trimming took off 0 bases at V and 4 bases at J, with 13 bases between the two ends. The CDR3 DNA reads as TGTGCCAGCAGCTTAGAGGGAAGTAGCGGATACGAGCAGTACTTC. Its translation: CASSLEGSSGYEQYF.

The chain uses TRBV7-3 and TRBJ2-7, with 8 bases matching TRBD1. The V gene's germline CDR1 is SGHTA and CDR2 FQGTGA. The CDR3 runs 13 residues. V was pared by 4 bases and J by 3 bases, with 2 bases of the junction left unmatched. CDR3 in DNA: TGTGCCAGCAGCTCCACAGGGGGCTACGAGCAGTACTTC. As protein: CASSSTGGYEQYF.

The rearrangement joins TRBV6-1 to TRBJ2-5; perhaps TRBD1 as D (5 bases). Germline lookup yields CDR1 MNHNS and CDR2 SASEGT. The CDR3 totals 16 residues. Trimming cost V 4 bases and J 5 bases, with 20 bases left between them. The CDR3 reads CASSGQTATMGETQYF. The DNA for the CDR3 is TGTGCCAGCAGTGGTCAGACAGCCACCATGGGGGAGACCCAGTACTTC.

The chain has TRBV2 and TRBJ2-4, with a possible D match to TRBD1 (6 bases). Between the trimmed V and J ends, which lost 2 bases and 7 bases, there was a span of 6 bases. CDR3 length: 12 amino acids. From germline, CDR1 is SNHLY and CDR2 FYNNEI. This chain's CDR3 is CASSEQGNIQYF. The DNA for the CDR3 is TGTGCCAGCAGTGAACAGGGGAACATTCAGTACTTC. The full variable domain, its missing parts supplied by reference TRBV2 and TRBJ2-4, is EPEVTQTPSHQVTQMGQEVILRCVPISNHLYFYWYRQILGQKVEFLVSFYNNEISEKSEIFDDQFSVERPDGSNFTLKIRSTKLEDSAMYFCASSEQGNIQYFGAGTRLSVL.

The chain couples TRBV6-6 to TRBJ2-4; D might be TRBD1 (6 bases). Trimming removed 8 bases from V and 4 bases from J, with 18 bases in between. Germline loops: CDR1 MNHNY, CDR2 SVGAGI (reference sequence). CDR3 length: 15 amino acids. The CDR3 protein is CASGSQGMGKNIQYF. The CDR3, as DNA: TGTGCCAGCGGGTCACAGGGAATGGGGAAAAACATTCAGTACTTC.

This chain links TRBV2 with TRBJ1-5; D remains ambiguous. The V gene lost 1 base and the J gene lost 6 bases, with 10 bases spanning the gap. Germline V gene data show CDR1 as SNHLY and CDR2 as FYNNEI. The CDR3 runs to 14 residues. The CDR3 DNA sequence: TGTGCCAGCAGTGAAGTCCGGGCGGGTCAGCCCCAGCATTTT. Protein sequence: CASSEVRAGQPQHF.

The V and J genes are TRBV7-2 and TRBJ1-4, with D maybe TRBD1 (5 bases). Germline V gene lookup returns CDR1 SGHTA and CDR2 FQGNSA. Between the trimmed V and J ends, which lost 3 bases and 0 bases, there was a span of 8 bases. The CDR3 spans 15 residues. The CDR3 DNA reads as TGTGCCAGCAGCTTCGCGGGGGCAACTAATGAAAAACTGTTTTTT. The encoded protein is CASSFAGATNEKLFF.

V and J are TRBV5-4 and TRBJ1-4; 11 positions agree with TRBD1. After removal of 5 bases from V and 0 bases from J, the junction contained 3 bases not matched to a gene. Germline values: CDR1 SGHNT, CDR2 YYREEE (reference sequence). This CDR3 is 16 amino acids long. CDR3 coding DNA: TGTGCCAGCAGACCGGGACAGGGGGCAACTAATGAAAAACTGTTTTTT. Translated: CASRPGQGATNEKLFF.

The rearrangement links TRBV6-1 to TRBJ2-7; 8 bases align to TRBD1. This CDR3 has 15 amino acids. Germline trimming cut 4 bases from V and 4 bases from J; bases unmatched to any gene: 9. From germline, CDR1 is MNHNS and CDR2 SASEGT. CDR3 sequence (DNA): TGTGCCAGCAGTGCCCCCGACAGGGGAGGTTACGAGCAGTACTTC. Translation: CASSAPDRGGYEQYF.

The V and J genes are TRBV2 and TRBJ1-6, with 8 bases lining up with TRBD1. The V and J ends lost 7 bases and 7 bases, in that order; junction bases with no gene match: 6. The CDR3 covers 14 residues. Germline V CDR1 and CDR2: SNHLY, FYNNEI. The CDR3 reads CASMTGTGNSPLHF. For the CDR3, the DNA is TGTGCCAGCATGACCGGGACAGGAAATTCACCCCTCCACTTT.

CDR3 in amino acids: CASSSRTSGSSDTQYF. In nucleotides, the CDR3 is TGCGCCAGCAGCTCACGGACTAGCGGGAGTTCAGATACGCAGTATTTT. The chain couples TRBV5-1 to TRBJ2-3; the match to TRBD2 covers 13 bases. The J segment lost 4 bases and the V segment lost 3 bases, leaving 5 bases of the junction unmatched. The germline CDR1 and CDR2 sequences are SGHRS and YFSETQ. The CDR3 covers 16 residues.

This sequence joins TRBV6-1 and TRBJ2-7; perhaps TRBD2 as D (7 bases). Germline V gene data show CDR1 as MNHNS and CDR2 as SASEGT. This CDR3 has 13 amino acids. Trimming pared 7 bases from V and 2 bases from J, leaving 12 bases between. This chain's CDR3 is CASNHGGPYEQYF. Written as DNA, the CDR3 is TGTGCCAGCAATCACGGGGGGCCCTACGAGCAGTACTTC.